The next 30 T cell receptor beta chains were all read from a single sample in a study of PD-1 blockade in classical Hodgkin lymphoma. Sequenced by immunoSEQ multiplex PCR; TCRdb stores in-frame clones only, minus some. The sample lists 98,000 or so clones; about 89% were seen once. Every patient was affected by relapse after autologous stem cell transplantation, while exposure to brentuximab vedotin was not uniform. This sample comprised peripheral blood mononuclear cells (PBMCs), obtained before the second cycle of nivolumab. These receptors were collected from a human donor with classical Hodgkin lymphoma.

V gene TRBV6-5 combines with J gene TRBJ2-3; D unresolved. Germline CDR1 is MNHEY and CDR2 is SVGAGI. This CDR3 comprises 13 residues. The V end lost 2 bases, the J end lost 0 bases, and 3 bases lay between the germline ends. The CDR3 here is CASSYDSTDTQYF. CDR3 bases: TGTGCCAGCAGTTACGACAGCACAGATACGCAGTATTTT.

This clone showed up just a few times. V is TRBV6-5 and J is TRBJ1-1, with no clear D. The CDR3 runs 10 residues. Deletions cut 2 bases from V and 13 bases from J, with 8 bases between. CDR1 and CDR2 (germline): MNHEY, SVGAGI. CDR3 protein: CASSYLPNFF. The CDR3 nucleotides read TGTGCCAGCAGTTACCTTCCTAATTTCTTT.

This chain connects TRBV18 to TRBJ2-7; 8 bases line up with TRBD2. V trimming: 0 bases; J trimming: 4 bases; junction bases outside the gene matches: 2. The CDR3 is made up of 14 amino acids. Germline V lookup: CDR1 KGHSH, CDR2 LQKENI. This CDR3 is CASSPPGTRYEQYF. CDR3 nucleotides: TGTGCCAGCTCACCACCGGGGACTAGATACGAGCAGTACTTC.

The genes are TRBV30 and TRBJ2-1; D perhaps matches TRBD1 (6 bases). The germline CDR1 and CDR2 sequences are GTSNPN and SVGIG (reference sequence). V lost 4 bases and J lost 4, with 8 bases in between. The CDR3 length is 12 residues. The CDR3: CAWNREYNEQFF. CDR3 sequence (DNA): TGTGCCTGGAACAGGGAGTACAATGAGCAGTTCTTC.

The chain links TRBV5-6 to TRBJ1-1; 12 bases agree with TRBD1. This CDR3 comprises 16 residues. Looked up from germline, CDR1 is SGHDT and CDR2 is YYEEEE. J was trimmed by 3 bases and V by 1 base; bases with no gene match: 4. CDR3 in amino acids: CASSLPGQGAHTEAFF. CDR3 DNA sequence: TGTGCCAGCAGCTTGCCGGGACAGGGGGCTCACACTGAAGCTTTCTTT.

The rearrangement links TRBV27 to TRBJ1-2, with D uncertain. Per the germline V gene, CDR1 is MNHEY and CDR2 is SMNVEV (reference sequence). The CDR3 contains 13 residues. V lost 2 bases and J lost 2, with 6 bases in between. CDR3 protein: CASSLSRNYGYTF. The CDR3, as DNA: TGTGCCAGCAGTTTAAGCCGAAACTATGGCTACACCTTC.

This chain uses TRBV18 with TRBJ2-1; D is perhaps TRBD2 (5 bases). Germline V gene sequence: CDR1 KGHSH, CDR2 LQKENI. V was pared by 5 bases and J by 1 base, with 15 bases between. The CDR3 sequence is 16 residues long. Here the CDR3 reads CASSYPLGGSYNEQFF. Written as DNA, the CDR3 is TGTGCCAGCTCATACCCGTTGGGCGGGTCCTACAATGAGCAGTTCTTC. The full variable domain, rest sourced from reference TRBV18 and TRBJ2-1, is NAGVMQNPRHLVRRRGQEARLRCSPMKGHSHVYWYRQLPEEGLKFMVYLQKENIIDESGMPKERFSAEFPKEGPSILRIQQVVRGDSAAYFCASSYPLGGSYNEQFFGPGTRLTVL.

This chain links TRBV2 with TRBJ2-6; D not resolved. CDR3 length: 13 residues. V was cut by 6 bases and J by 0 bases, with 3 bases left in between. CDR1 is SNHLY, CDR2 FYNNEI, per germline. Written as DNA, the CDR3 is TGTGCCAGCAGGGTCTCTGGGGCCAACGTCCTGACTTTC. Translated, it gives CASRVSGANVLTF. The full variable domain, rest sourced from reference TRBV2 and TRBJ2-6, is EPEVTQTPSHQVTQMGQEVILRCVPISNHLYFYWYRQILGQKVEFLVSFYNNEISEKSEIFDDQFSVERPDGSNFTLKIRSTKLEDSAMYFCASRVSGANVLTFGAGSRLTVL.

The chain uses TRBV5-4 and TRBJ1-2; D gene ambiguous. Germline lookup yields CDR1 SGHNT and CDR2 YYREEE (reference sequence). With 5 bases removed from V and 2 bases from J, the gap between germline ends came to 13 bases. The CDR3 covers 14 residues. The CDR3 DNA follows: TGTGCCAGCAGTCCCTCCGGGGAGAACTATGGCTACACCTTC. Residues: CASSPSGENYGYTF.

The chain joins TRBV13 to TRBJ2-1, with no clear D. Trimming removed 4 bases at V and 7 bases at J, with 8 bases between. This CDR3 is built from 12 residues. CDR1 PRHDT and CDR2 FYEKMQ come from the germline V gene (reference sequence). CDR3 sequence (DNA): TGTGCCAGCAGCTCCTTCGGGAATGAGCAGTTCTTC. It is translated as CASSSFGNEQFF.

The chain couples TRBV9 to TRBJ1-2, with 9 bases aligning to TRBD1. The CDR3 sequence is 16 residues long. After removal of 0 bases from V and 3 bases from J, the junction contained 6 bases not matched to a gene. Germline lookup yields CDR1 SGDLS and CDR2 YYNGEE. The CDR3 nucleotides are TGTGCCAGCAGCGTAGGGACAGGGGAAAATCACTATGGCTACACCTTC. Translated, it gives CASSVGTGENHYGYTF.

This CDR3 reads CASRDRGRPEQYF. CDR3 nucleotide sequence: TGTGCCAGCCGGGACAGGGGGCGGCCCGAGCAGTACTTC. V usage is TRBV7-8 and J usage is TRBJ2-7; 12 nucleotides agree with TRBD1. The germline CDR1 and CDR2 sequences are SGHVS and FQNEAQ. The CDR3 runs 13 residues. V lost 8 bases and J lost 6; bases outside the gene matches: 5.

The V gene is TRBV30, the J gene TRBJ2-5, with 10 bases aligning to TRBD2. Germline CDR1 is GTSNPN and CDR2 is SVGIG (reference sequence). Trimming at V came to 0 bases and at J to 2 bases, leaving 6 bases not matched to a gene. The CDR3 contains 16 residues. CDR3 sequence: CAWSVLRTSGQETQYF. CDR3 coding DNA: TGTGCCTGGAGTGTACTGAGGACTAGCGGTCAAGAGACCCAGTACTTC.

The chain joins TRBV4-1 to TRBJ2-1; D uncertain. Germline V gives CDR1 MGHRA, CDR2 YSYEKL. This CDR3 is built from 11 residues. V was cut by 6 bases and J by 8 bases, with 8 bases left in between. CDR3 residues: CASSQYDEQFF. The CDR3 coding sequence is TGCGCCAGCAGTCAGTACGATGAGCAGTTCTTC.

The genes are TRBV27 and TRBJ2-1; TRBD2 matches at 11 bases. Trimming removed 7 bases from V and 0 bases from J; junction bases left unmatched: 5. The CDR3 length is 16 residues. Germline V gene sequence: CDR1 MNHEY, CDR2 SMNVEV (reference sequence). The CDR3 loop is CASTWTSGSSYNEQFF. The DNA for the CDR3 is TGTGCCAGCACGTGGACTAGCGGGTCCTCCTACAATGAGCAGTTCTTC.

This clone was detected only a few times. The CDR3 spells CASSRTGLEAFF. The CDR3 nucleotides are TGTGCCAGCAGCAGGACAGGGCTAGAAGCTTTCTTT. The chain carries TRBV6-5 and TRBJ1-1; 8 nucleotides agree with TRBD1. With V trimmed by 6 bases and J by 8 bases, 5 bases remained unmatched. The CDR3 extends over 12 amino acids. Germline assignment: CDR1 MNHEY and CDR2 SVGAGI.

The gene calls are TRBV19 and TRBJ1-4; TRBD1 is a possible D gene (5 bases). The germline V and J ends were trimmed by 10 bases and 6 bases, with 21 bases remaining between them. The germline CDR1 and CDR2 sequences are LNHDA and SQIVND (reference sequence). This CDR3 is built from 15 residues. CDR3 nucleotides: TGTGCCACCCAGCGTCTTTGGACACCTTATGAAAAACTGTTTTTT. Translating gives CATQRLWTPYEKLFF.

The chain recombines TRBV5-1 with TRBJ2-7, with 7 bases fitting TRBD2. The V segment lost 0 bases and the J segment 0 bases; nucleotides outside the gene matches: 3. There are 15 residues in the CDR3. Germline assignment: CDR1 SGHRS and CDR2 YFSETQ. The CDR3 DNA sequence: TGCGCCAGCAGCTTGGAGCGGGGAAGCTCCTACGAGCAGTACTTC. The encoded protein is CASSLERGSSYEQYF.

This sequence joins TRBV2 and TRBJ2-6; 7 nucleotides match TRBD1. CDR1 SNHLY and CDR2 FYNNEI come from the germline V gene. The CDR3 spans 15 residues. Trimming cost V 2 bases and J 2 bases; bases outside gene matches: 0. CDR3: CASSEQGAGANVLTF. The CDR3 bases are TGTGCCAGCAGTGAACAGGGGGCTGGGGCCAACGTCCTGACTTTC.

The CDR3 loop is CAWNSGLRTYNEQFF. CDR3 coding DNA: TGTGCCTGGAATTCGGGACTACGAACCTACAATGAGCAGTTCTTC. V usage is TRBV30 and J usage is TRBJ2-1; 7 bases agree with TRBD2. CDR3 length: 15 amino acids. J lost 2 bases, V lost 4 bases, and 8 bases had no gene match. Looked up from germline, CDR1 is GTSNPN and CDR2 is SVGIG (reference sequence).

The chain is built from TRBV4-1 and TRBJ2-7; D is unresolved. Germline-derived CDR1 and CDR2 are MGHRA and YSYEKL. V was cut by 1 base and J by 6 bases, with 16 bases left in between. CDR3 length equals 15 residues. In nucleotides, the CDR3 is TGCGCCAGCAGCCAAGGTGAACATAGGTTAGTCGAGCAGTACTTC. As protein: CASSQGEHRLVEQYF.

This sequence joins TRBV15 and TRBJ2-3; D remains ambiguous. V was shortened by 0 bases and J by 3 bases, with 4 bases between the two germline ends. Per germline, CDR1 LNHNV and CDR2 YYDKDF (reference sequence). CDR3 length: 13 amino acids. The DNA of the CDR3 is TGTGCCACCAGCAGAGATGCTACAGATACGCAGTATTTT. Its translation is CATSRDATDTQYF.

The sample holds one count of this clone. The rearrangement joins TRBV9 to TRBJ1-1; 10 bases are shared with TRBD1. The CDR3 is 20 residues long. Trimming took 0 bases from V and 1 from J; bases not matched to a gene: 15. CDR1 is SGDLS and CDR2 is YYNGEE in the germline V gene. The CDR3 coding sequence is TGTGCCAGCAGCGTAGCTAGGCCGGGACAGGGGAGTTGGAGGAACACTGAAGCTTTCTTT. Encoded protein: CASSVARPGQGSWRNTEAFF.

The chain recombines TRBV7-2 with TRBJ2-7; 8 nucleotides align to TRBD2. Germline loops: CDR1 SGHTA, CDR2 FQGNSA. CDR3 size: 14 residues. The junction had 6 bases not matched to a gene; V was cut back by 4 bases and J by 4 bases. CDR3 DNA: TGTGCCAGCAGCTCCCGGACTAGCTGGTACGAGCAGTACTTC. This codes for CASSSRTSWYEQYF.

V and J are TRBV10-2 and TRBJ1-2; no definite D call. The germline V gene has CDR1 WSHSY and CDR2 SAAADI. This CDR3 is 12 amino acids long. Trimming shortened V by 2 bases and J by 5 bases, and 6 bases separated the two germline ends. The DNA for the CDR3 is TGCGCCAGCAGTGAGGGGAAATATGGCTACACCTTC. Amino acid sequence: CASSEGKYGYTF.

The chain is built from TRBV7-9 and TRBJ2-3; D may be TRBD1 (6 bases). V dropped 5 bases and J dropped 2 bases, with 17 bases sitting between them. Per the germline V gene, CDR1 is SEHNR and CDR2 is FQNEAQ (reference sequence). The CDR3 has 16 residues. This CDR3 reads CASSPAGTIYTDTQYF. The CDR3 bases are TGTGCCAGCAGCCCGGCCGGGACAATTTACACAGATACGCAGTATTTT.

In its sample, this clone was seen once. V gene TRBV7-2 combines with J gene TRBJ2-5, with TRBD2 matching over 8 bases. V trimming: 4 bases; J trimming: 5 bases; junction bases outside the gene matches: 9. CDR1 is SGHTA, CDR2 FQGNSA, per germline. CDR3 size: 15 residues. Written as DNA, the CDR3 is TGTGCCAGCAGCTCGCTCGGCGGGGGGCAGGAGACCCAGTACTTC. It yields the protein CASSSLGGGQETQYF.

The CDR3 bases are TGTGCCAGCAGACCTAGCGGGAGTCGAGCCACGTGCTACAATGAGCAGTTCTTC. Its translation: CASRPSGSRATCYNEQFF. The genes are TRBV21-1 and TRBJ2-1; the listed D gene, TRBD2, was not tested against the DNA. TRBV21-1 corresponds to a pseudogene. The CDR3 totals 18 residues.

The chain links TRBV2 to TRBJ1-5; possible D gene TRBD1, 5 bases. Germline lookup yields CDR1 SNHLY and CDR2 FYNNEI. CDR3 length equals 16 residues. Trimming shortened V by 3 bases and J by 0 bases, and 12 bases separated the two germline ends. CDR3 amino acids: CASSETDTHSNQPQHF. CDR3 bases: TGTGCCAGCAGTGAGACAGATACCCATAGCAATCAGCCCCAGCATTTT.

V and J are TRBV11-3 and TRBJ2-2, with TRBD1 matching 7 bases. Germline loops: CDR1 SGHNT, CDR2 YENEEA. This CDR3 has 15 residues. Trimming cost V 5 bases and J 0 bases; bases outside gene matches: 3. The CDR3 DNA reads TGTGCCAGCAGCCGAGGGACAGCGAACACCGGGGAGCTGTTTTTT. It specifies CASSRGTANTGELFF.